The entry below gives a single TCR beta chain sequence along with its context. Germline V gene lookup returns CDR1 SGHNT and CDR2 YYREEE (reference sequence). V was clipped by 4 bases and J by 4 bases, with 11 bases between them. The CDR3 consists of 13 residues. This specimen comes from a study of blood T cells in healthy people across ages. Study information: Template-switching capture recovered about one barcoded beta molecule per two T cells.

Primers used in a second PCR of about 7 to 12 cycles were a sample-barcoded 5' primer and a J-beta primer mix. Tagging of each cDNA molecule was performed by a template-switch adaptor with 12 random nucleotides. One entry per CDR3 protein results from TCRdb running MiXCR on the 5' RACE reads. Among around 1,600,000 distinct CDR3 sequences listed, roughly 43% were seen once. The origin of this receptor is a woman younger than 35 in good health. The V call is TRBV5-4, the J call TRBJ1-1; D not resolved. Source material: blood. CDR3 nucleotides: TGTGCCAGCAGCGTCAATGAGATCACTGAAGCTTTCTTT. It encodes CASSVNEITEAFF.